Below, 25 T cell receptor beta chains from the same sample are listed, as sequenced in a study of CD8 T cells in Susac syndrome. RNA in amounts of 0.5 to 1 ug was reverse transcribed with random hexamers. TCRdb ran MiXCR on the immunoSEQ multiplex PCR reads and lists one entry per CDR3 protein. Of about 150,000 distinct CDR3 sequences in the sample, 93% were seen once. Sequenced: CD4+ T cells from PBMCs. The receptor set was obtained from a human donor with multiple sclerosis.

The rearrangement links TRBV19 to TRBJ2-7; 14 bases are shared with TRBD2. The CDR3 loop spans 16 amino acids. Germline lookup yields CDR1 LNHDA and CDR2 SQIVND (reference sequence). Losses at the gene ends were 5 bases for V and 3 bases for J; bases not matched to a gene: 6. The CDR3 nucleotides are TGTGCCAGTAGTGCAGGGACTAGCGGGAGAATCTACGAGCAGTACTTC. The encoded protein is CASSAGTSGRIYEQYF.

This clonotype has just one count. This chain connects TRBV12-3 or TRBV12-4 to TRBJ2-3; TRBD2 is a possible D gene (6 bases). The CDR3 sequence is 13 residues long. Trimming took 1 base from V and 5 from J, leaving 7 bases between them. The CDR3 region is CASSLEAGDTQYF. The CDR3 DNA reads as TGTGCCAGCAGTTTAGAAGCGGGAGATACGCAGTATTTT.

The CDR3 here is CASSLIGSRSGYTF. The CDR3 nucleotides are TGTGCCAGCAGCTTGATCGGCTCCCGAAGCGGCTACACCTTC. The chain links TRBV7-2 to TRBJ1-2, with D unresolved. From germline, CDR1 is SGHTA and CDR2 FQGNSA. V was clipped by 3 bases and J by 8 bases, with 16 bases between them. The CDR3 sequence is 14 residues long.

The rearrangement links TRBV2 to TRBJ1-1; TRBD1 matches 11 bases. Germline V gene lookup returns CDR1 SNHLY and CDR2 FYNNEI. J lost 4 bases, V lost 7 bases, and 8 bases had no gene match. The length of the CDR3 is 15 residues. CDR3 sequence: CASTTGGTGGTEAFF. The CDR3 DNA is TGTGCCAGCACCACAGGGGGGACAGGGGGCACTGAAGCTTTCTTT.

CDR3 DNA: TGTGCCAGCAGCTTAAGTAGCGGTTACACAGATACGCAGTATTTT. Its translation is CASSLSSGYTDTQYF. The V call is TRBV7-2, the J call TRBJ2-3; TRBD2 is a possible D gene (6 bases). The CDR3 loop spans 15 amino acids. V lost 2 bases, J lost 2 bases, and 11 bases lay in between. Germline V gene lookup returns CDR1 SGHTA and CDR2 FQGNSA.

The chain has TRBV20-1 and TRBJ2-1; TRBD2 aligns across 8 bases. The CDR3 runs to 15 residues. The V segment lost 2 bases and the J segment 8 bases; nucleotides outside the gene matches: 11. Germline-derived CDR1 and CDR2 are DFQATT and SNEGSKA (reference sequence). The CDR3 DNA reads TGCAGTGCTAGATCCGGTAGCGGGGATACCCATGAGCAGTTCTTC. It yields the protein CSARSGSGDTHEQFF.

Written as DNA, the CDR3 is TGTGCCAGCAGGGGTGGCCGGGACAGGATCGACAATGAGCAGTTCTTC. Amino acid sequence: CASRGGRDRIDNEQFF. The chain has TRBV6-2 or TRBV6-3 and TRBJ2-1; TRBD1 agrees at 8 bases. After removal of 6 bases from V and 5 bases from J, the junction contained 12 bases not matched to a gene. Germline-derived CDR1 and CDR2 are MNHEY and SVGEGT. The CDR3 is 16 amino acids.

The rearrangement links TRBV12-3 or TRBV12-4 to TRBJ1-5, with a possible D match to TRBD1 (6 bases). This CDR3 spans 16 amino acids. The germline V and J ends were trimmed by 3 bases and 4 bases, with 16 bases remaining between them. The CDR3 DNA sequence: TGTGCCAGCAGTTTGGGTGGGGGGGCTGCAAATCAGCCCCAGCATTTT. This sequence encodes CASSLGGGAANQPQHF.

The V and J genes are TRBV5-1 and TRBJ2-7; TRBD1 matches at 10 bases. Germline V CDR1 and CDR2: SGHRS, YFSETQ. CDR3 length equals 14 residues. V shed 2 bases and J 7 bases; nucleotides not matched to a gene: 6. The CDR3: CASSFRQGAVEQYF. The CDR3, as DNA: TGCGCCAGCAGCTTCAGACAGGGGGCTGTAGAGCAGTACTTC.

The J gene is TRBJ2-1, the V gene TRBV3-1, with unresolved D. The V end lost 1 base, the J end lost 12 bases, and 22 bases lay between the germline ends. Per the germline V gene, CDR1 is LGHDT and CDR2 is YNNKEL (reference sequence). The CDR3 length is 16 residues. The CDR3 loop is CASSQVARLASIGQFF. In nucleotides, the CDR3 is TGTGCCAGCAGCCAAGTAGCCCGTCTCGCGTCCATTGGGCAGTTCTTC.

CDR3 sequence: CASSYRDREEAFF. CDR3 nucleotides: TGTGCCAGCAGTTACCGGGACAGGGAGGAAGCTTTCTTT. The chain uses TRBV6-5 and TRBJ1-1; TRBD1 matches 9 bases. Germline CDR1 MNHEY, CDR2 SVGAGI. CDR3 length equals 13 residues. The V segment lost 2 bases and the J segment 8 bases; nucleotides outside the gene matches: 3.

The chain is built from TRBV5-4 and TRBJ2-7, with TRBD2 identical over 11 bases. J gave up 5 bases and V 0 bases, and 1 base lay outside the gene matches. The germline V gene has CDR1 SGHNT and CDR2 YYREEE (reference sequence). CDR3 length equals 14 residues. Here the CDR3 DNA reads TGTGCCAGCAGCTTGGAACTAGCGGGGGACGAGCAGTACTTC. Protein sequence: CASSLELAGDEQYF.

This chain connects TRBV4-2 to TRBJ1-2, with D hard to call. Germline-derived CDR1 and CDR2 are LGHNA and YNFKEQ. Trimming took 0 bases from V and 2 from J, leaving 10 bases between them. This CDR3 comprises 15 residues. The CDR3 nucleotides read TGTGCCAGCAGCCAAGAAGGGAAACAGAACTATGGCTACACCTTC. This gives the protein CASSQEGKQNYGYTF.

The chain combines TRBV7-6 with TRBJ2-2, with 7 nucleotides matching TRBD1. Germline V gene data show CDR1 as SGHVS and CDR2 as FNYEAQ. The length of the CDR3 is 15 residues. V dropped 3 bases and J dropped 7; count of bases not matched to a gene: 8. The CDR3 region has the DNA TGTGCCAGCAGCTTGAGGGGGCTTGGGAACGGGGAGCTGTTTTTT. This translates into CASSLRGLGNGELFF.

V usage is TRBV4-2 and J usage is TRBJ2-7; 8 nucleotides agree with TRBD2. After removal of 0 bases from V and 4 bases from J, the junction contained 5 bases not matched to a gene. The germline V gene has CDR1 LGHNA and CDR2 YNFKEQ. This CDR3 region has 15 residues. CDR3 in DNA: TGTGCCAGCAGCCAAGATTTACGGGGGGGTTACGAGCAGTACTTC. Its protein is CASSQDLRGGYEQYF.

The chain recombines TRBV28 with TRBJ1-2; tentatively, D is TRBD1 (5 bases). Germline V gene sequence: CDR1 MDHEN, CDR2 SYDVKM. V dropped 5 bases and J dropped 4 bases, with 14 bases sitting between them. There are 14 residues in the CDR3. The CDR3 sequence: CASSTSAGSYGYTF. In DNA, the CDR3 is TGTGCCAGCAGTACCTCCGCAGGGAGCTATGGCTACACCTTC.

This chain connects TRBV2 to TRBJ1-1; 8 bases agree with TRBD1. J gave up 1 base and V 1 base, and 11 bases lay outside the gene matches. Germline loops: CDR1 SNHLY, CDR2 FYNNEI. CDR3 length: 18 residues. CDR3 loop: CASSEGWTGQGGNTEAFF. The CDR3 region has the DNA TGTGCCAGCAGTGAAGGATGGACAGGGCAAGGAGGGAACACTGAAGCTTTCTTT.

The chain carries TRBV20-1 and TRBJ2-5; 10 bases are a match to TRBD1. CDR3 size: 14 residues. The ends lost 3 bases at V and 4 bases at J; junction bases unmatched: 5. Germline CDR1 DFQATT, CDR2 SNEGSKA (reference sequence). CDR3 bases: TGCAGTGCTAGCGACAGGGGGCGAGGAGAGACCCAGTACTTC. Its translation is CSASDRGRGETQYF.

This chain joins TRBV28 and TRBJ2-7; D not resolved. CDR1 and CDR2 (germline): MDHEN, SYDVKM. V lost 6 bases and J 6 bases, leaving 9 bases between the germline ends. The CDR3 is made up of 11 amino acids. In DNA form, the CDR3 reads TGTGCCAGCAGGTGGAAGTCCGAGCAGTACTTC. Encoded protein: CASRWKSEQYF.

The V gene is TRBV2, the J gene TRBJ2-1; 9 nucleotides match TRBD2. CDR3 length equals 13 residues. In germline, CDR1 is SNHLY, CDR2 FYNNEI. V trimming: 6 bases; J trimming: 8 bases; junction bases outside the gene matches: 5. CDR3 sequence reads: CASRLAGADEQFF. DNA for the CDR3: TGTGCCAGCAGGTTAGCGGGAGCGGATGAGCAGTTCTTC.

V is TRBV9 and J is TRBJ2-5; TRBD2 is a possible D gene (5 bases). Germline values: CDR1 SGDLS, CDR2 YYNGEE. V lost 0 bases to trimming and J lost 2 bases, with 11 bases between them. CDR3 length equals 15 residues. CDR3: CASSVGTFPQETQYF. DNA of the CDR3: TGTGCCAGCAGCGTAGGGACTTTCCCTCAAGAGACCCAGTACTTC. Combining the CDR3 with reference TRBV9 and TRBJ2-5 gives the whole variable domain DSGVTQTPKHLITATGQRVTLRCSPRSGDLSVYWYQQSLDQGLQFLIQYYNGEERAKGNILERFSAQQFPDLHSELNLSSLELGDSALYFCASSVGTFPQETQYFGPGTRLLVL.

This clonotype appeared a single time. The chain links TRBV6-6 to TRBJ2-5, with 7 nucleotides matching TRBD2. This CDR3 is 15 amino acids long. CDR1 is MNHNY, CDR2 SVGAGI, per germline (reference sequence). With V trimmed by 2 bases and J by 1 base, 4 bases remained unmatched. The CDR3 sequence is CASSYGPGGQETQYF. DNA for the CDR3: TGTGCCAGCAGTTACGGTCCGGGGGGCCAAGAGACCCAGTACTTC.

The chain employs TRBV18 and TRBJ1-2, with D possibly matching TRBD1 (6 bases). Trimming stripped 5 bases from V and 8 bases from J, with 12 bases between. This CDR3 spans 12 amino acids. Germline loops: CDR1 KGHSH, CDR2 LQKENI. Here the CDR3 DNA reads TGTGCCAGCTCAAAACAGGGTAAAGGCTACACCTTC. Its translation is CASSKQGKGYTF.

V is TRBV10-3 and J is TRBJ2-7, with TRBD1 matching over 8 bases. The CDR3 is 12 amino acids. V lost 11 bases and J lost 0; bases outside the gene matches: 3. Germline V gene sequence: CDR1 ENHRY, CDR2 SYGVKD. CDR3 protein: CAAQGASYEQYF. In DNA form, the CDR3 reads TGTGCCGCTCAGGGGGCCTCCTACGAGCAGTACTTC.

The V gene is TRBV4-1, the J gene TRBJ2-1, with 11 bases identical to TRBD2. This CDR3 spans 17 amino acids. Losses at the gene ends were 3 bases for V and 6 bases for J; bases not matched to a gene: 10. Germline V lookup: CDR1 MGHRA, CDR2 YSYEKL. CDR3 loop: CASSHRLAGGPGNEQFF. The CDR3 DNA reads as TGCGCCAGCAGCCATCGATTAGCGGGGGGGCCAGGCAATGAGCAGTTCTTC.